The 25 T cell receptor beta chains below come from one sample, sequenced in a study of blood T cell repertoires in COVID-19. Using immunoSEQ multiplex PCR, the repertoire was profiled, and TCRdb retains in-frame clones only, with some absent. This table holds some 56,000 clones, about 88% found once. Source material: peripheral blood. These receptors were obtained from a woman in her fifties or sixties with COVID-19, enrolled during active disease.

The chain couples TRBV18 to TRBJ1-1; D remains unclear. V was cut by 0 bases and J by 4 bases, with 12 bases left in between. The CDR3 covers 15 residues. Looked up from germline, CDR1 is KGHSH and CDR2 is LQKENI. DNA of the CDR3: TGTGCCAGCTCACCACCAAGTAGGAGTTCCACTGAAGCTTTCTTT. Translating gives CASSPPSRSSTEAFF.

The rearrangement joins TRBV28 to TRBJ1-2; no clear D. V was clipped by 5 bases and J by 3 bases, with 7 bases between them. This CDR3 has 12 amino acids. Germline CDR1 reads MDHEN; CDR2 reads SYDVKM. CDR3 in DNA: TGTGCCAGCAGTGTGGTAGACTATGGCTACACCTTC. Residues: CASSVVDYGYTF.

The chain joins TRBV6-6 to TRBJ1-2; D gene unclear. V was pared by 6 bases and J by 6 bases, with 8 bases between. CDR1 is MNHNY, CDR2 SVGAGI, per germline (reference sequence). There are 11 residues in the CDR3. CDR3 in DNA: TGTGCCAGCAGCCCGGTAGATGGCTACACCTTC. It codes for CASSPVDGYTF.

This clone was detected a few times. For the CDR3, the DNA is TGTGCCAGCAGCTTGGGCCTAGAGTCTTACGAGCAGTACTTC. It specifies CASSLGLESYEQYF. J is TRBJ2-7 and V is TRBV5-6; D call uncertain. Germline values: CDR1 SGHDT, CDR2 YYEEEE. Trimming took off 0 bases at V and 4 bases at J, with 11 bases between the two ends. The length of the CDR3 is 14 residues. Using reference TRBV5-6 and TRBJ2-7 for the parts outside the CDR3, the full variable domain is DAGVTQSPTHLIKTRGQQVTLRCSPKSGHDTVSWYQQALGQGPQFIFQYYEEEERQRGNFPDRFSGHQFPNYSSELNVNALLLGDSALYLCASSLGLESYEQYFGPGTRLTVT.

The chain recombines TRBV7-8 with TRBJ1-2; 8 bases align to TRBD1. The CDR3 consists of 15 residues. Per germline, CDR1 SGHVS and CDR2 FQNEAQ. Trimming cost V 4 bases and J 3 bases; bases outside gene matches: 7. CDR3 bases: TGTGCCAGCAGCTCGACCAGGGGGCTCGACTATGGCTACACCTTC. Amino acid sequence: CASSSTRGLDYGYTF.

V and J are TRBV28 and TRBJ1-2, with D maybe TRBD1 (6 bases). CDR1 is MDHEN, CDR2 SYDVKM, per germline. The CDR3 consists of 15 residues. V gave up 2 bases and J gave up 1 base, with 11 bases separating them. The CDR3 bases are TGTGCCAGCAGTTTAGGGGGGGCGCGTAACTATGGCTACACCTTC. This codes for CASSLGGARNYGYTF.

As to this clone: Other DNA sequences in this sample translate to the same CDR3. The rearrangement links TRBV5-1 to TRBJ1-6; 7 bases are shared with TRBD1. Germline CDR1 SGHRS, CDR2 YFSETQ. This CDR3 has 13 amino acids. After removal of 5 bases from V and 5 bases from J, the junction contained 1 base not matched to a gene. CDR3 protein: CASSDRDNSPLHF. Here the CDR3 DNA reads TGCGCCAGCAGTGACAGGGATAATTCACCCCTCCACTTT.

The rearrangement uses TRBV9 and TRBJ1-3; a weak D match, TRBD1 (6 bases). Germline CDR1 is SGDLS and CDR2 is YYNGEE. V lost 5 bases, J lost 4 bases, and 16 bases lay in between. CDR3 length: 15 amino acids. CDR3 in DNA: TGTGCCAGCAGTGACCGGACAGCCGAAGGAAACACCATATATTTT. This gives the protein CASSDRTAEGNTIYF.

The chain recombines TRBV2 with TRBJ1-2; tentative D call: TRBD1 (5 bases). CDR1 is SNHLY, CDR2 FYNNEI, per germline. V shed 1 base and J shed 7 bases, with 13 bases lying between them. The CDR3 loop spans 14 amino acids. CDR3 DNA sequence: TGTGCCAGCAGTGAAGGTCAAAACAGGCGTGGCTACACCTTC. Its translation is CASSEGQNRRGYTF. The whole variable domain, filled in from reference TRBV2 and TRBJ1-2, reads EPEVTQTPSHQVTQMGQEVILRCVPISNHLYFYWYRQILGQKVEFLVSFYNNEISEKSEIFDDQFSVERPDGSNFTLKIRSTKLEDSAMYFCASSEGQNRRGYTFGSGTRLTVV.

This clone showed up just a few times. V gene TRBV7-9 combines with J gene TRBJ1-1; D is ambiguous. V was pared by 1 base and J by 7 bases, with 7 bases between. The CDR3 sequence is 12 residues long. Germline V gene sequence: CDR1 SEHNR, CDR2 FQNEAQ (reference sequence). CDR3 sequence reads: CASSLESGEAFF. DNA for the CDR3: TGTGCCAGCAGCTTAGAGTCGGGTGAAGCTTTCTTT.

The rearrangement uses TRBV19 and TRBJ1-6; D is perhaps TRBD1 (5 bases). The ends were cut back, 9 bases at V and 7 bases at J, with 22 bases in the middle. The CDR3 contains 16 residues. Germline loops: CDR1 LNHDA, CDR2 SQIVND (reference sequence). DNA of the CDR3: TGTGCCAGCCATCCCGGGGGGGGGTTCCCGAATTCACCCCTCCACTTT. Its protein product is CASHPGGGFPNSPLHF.

J is TRBJ2-7 and V is TRBV11-2; TRBD1 aligns across 9 bases. The V and J ends lost 0 bases and 5 bases, in that order; junction bases with no gene match: 8. Germline V lookup: CDR1 SGHAT, CDR2 FQNNGV. The CDR3 length is 16 residues. Here the CDR3 reads CASSLERGTGKDEQYF. The CDR3, as DNA: TGTGCCAGCAGCTTAGAGCGGGGGACAGGGAAGGACGAGCAGTACTTC.

The rearrangement joins TRBV11-3 to TRBJ2-3; 15 nucleotides match TRBD2. The germline V gene has CDR1 SGHNT and CDR2 YENEEA. Trimming cost V 5 bases and J 7 bases; bases outside gene matches: 7. The CDR3 runs to 16 residues. The CDR3 DNA reads TGTGCCAGCAGCACGGGACTAGCGGGGGGAGGGAATACGCAGTATTTT. Its translation is CASSTGLAGGGNTQYF.

The V and J genes are TRBV7-8 and TRBJ2-3, with 10 nucleotides matching TRBD2. The CDR3 runs to 20 residues. The germline gives CDR1 SGHVS, CDR2 FQNEAQ. The J segment lost 0 bases and the V segment lost 1 base, leaving 13 bases of the junction unmatched. The CDR3 coding sequence is TGTGCCAGCAGCTTAGATATAGCGGGGGGACAAATAACTAGCACAGATACGCAGTATTTT. This encodes CASSLDIAGGQITSTDTQYF.

The CDR3: CASSPRPELGNTIYF. Written as DNA, the CDR3 is TGTGCCAGCTCACCACGACCGGAGCTTGGAAACACCATATATTTT. The rearrangement links TRBV18 to TRBJ1-3; D ambiguous. V was cut by 1 base and J by 3 bases, with 10 bases left in between. Germline values: CDR1 KGHSH, CDR2 LQKENI. The length of the CDR3 is 15 residues.

This sequence joins TRBV10-3 and TRBJ2-7; 9 positions match TRBD1. The CDR3 totals 13 residues. The germline V gene encodes CDR1 ENHRY and CDR2 SYGVKD. J lost 6 bases, V lost 3 bases, and 3 bases had no gene match. The CDR3 reads CAISDYRGLEQYF. The DNA for the CDR3 is TGTGCCATCAGTGACTACAGGGGGCTCGAGCAGTACTTC.

The V gene is TRBV27, the J gene TRBJ2-3; TRBD1 is a possible D gene (6 bases). Germline V gene lookup returns CDR1 MNHEY and CDR2 SMNVEV (reference sequence). The CDR3 is 15 amino acids. V lost 3 bases and J 0 bases, leaving 10 bases between the germline ends. The CDR3 protein is CASSFKGDSTDTQYF. The CDR3 nucleotides are TGTGCCAGCAGTTTCAAGGGGGACAGCACAGATACGCAGTATTTT.

J is TRBJ1-3 and V is TRBV10-3; maybe TRBD1 (5 bases). V lost 3 bases to trimming and J lost 0 bases, with 12 bases between them. This CDR3 comprises 16 residues. Germline values: CDR1 ENHRY, CDR2 SYGVKD. The CDR3 loop reads CAISENQGFSGNTIYF. The CDR3 DNA follows: TGTGCCATCAGTGAAAATCAGGGCTTCTCTGGAAACACCATATATTTT.

Here the CDR3 reads CASSPPQGTVTEAFF. The CDR3 DNA reads as TGTGCCAGCAGCCCACCCCAGGGTACCGTCACTGAAGCTTTCTTT. The rearrangement links TRBV11-3 to TRBJ1-1; possibly TRBD1 for D (5 bases). This CDR3 is 15 amino acids long. V was clipped by 5 bases and J by 4 bases, with 17 bases between them. Per germline, CDR1 SGHNT and CDR2 YENEEA.

V usage is TRBV7-8 and J usage is TRBJ1-1; D gene ambiguous. V dropped 5 bases and J dropped 0 bases, with 10 bases sitting between them. The CDR3 has 14 amino acids. CDR1 is SGHVS, CDR2 FQNEAQ, per germline. CDR3 sequence (DNA): TGTGCCAGCAGCCCCTCACCTATGAACACTGAAGCTTTCTTT. Protein sequence: CASSPSPMNTEAFF.

This rearrangement joins TRBV28 to TRBJ2-1; TRBD2 matches 13 bases. The V gene's germline CDR1 is MDHEN and CDR2 SYDVKM. J was trimmed by 2 bases and V by 5 bases; bases with no gene match: 9. CDR3 length equals 18 residues. Written as DNA, the CDR3 is TGTGCCAGCAGTCGGACTAGCGGGAGAAGTGGCGCCTACAATGAGCAGTTCTTC. Translation gives CASSRTSGRSGAYNEQFF.

This clone has just one count. The chain employs TRBV7-2 and TRBJ2-1; D is possibly TRBD1 (6 bases). The CDR3 consists of 16 residues. Germline loops: CDR1 SGHTA, CDR2 FQGNSA. The V and J ends lost 3 bases and 2 bases respectively, with 14 bases between them. Written as DNA, the CDR3 is TGTGCCAGCAGCTTTTTCCTGGACAGCGCCTACAATGAGCAGTTCTTC. It translates to CASSFFLDSAYNEQFF.

The chain combines TRBV7-6 with TRBJ1-1, with D tentatively TRBD1 (6 bases). This CDR3 spans 15 amino acids. The germline V gene has CDR1 SGHVS and CDR2 FNYEAQ. V lost 5 bases to trimming and J lost 3 bases, with 16 bases between them. The CDR3 sequence: CASSVSRGSHTEAFF. In DNA, the CDR3 is TGTGCCAGCAGCGTTTCCAGGGGTTCACACACTGAAGCTTTCTTT.

The chain employs TRBV19 and TRBJ2-6; 7 nucleotides match TRBD2. The CDR3 is 16 residues long. The V segment lost 2 bases and the J segment 4 bases; nucleotides outside the gene matches: 5. Per the germline V gene, CDR1 is LNHDA and CDR2 is SQIVND (reference sequence). The CDR3 region has the DNA TGTGCCAGTAGTATACAGGGACTAACGGGGGCCAACGTCCTGACTTTC. It is translated as CASSIQGLTGANVLTF.

The chain combines TRBV21-1 with TRBJ2-3; the table's D call, TRBD1, was not checked against the DNA. TRBV21-1 is reported as a pseudogene. The CDR3 sequence is 17 residues long. The CDR3 sequence: CASSTRGYRAPLPTQYF. CDR3 in DNA: TGTGCCAGCAGCACAAGGGGTTACAGGGCTCCGTTACCTACGCAGTATTTT.